This TCR beta chain was profiled in a study of T cell clonotyping in hematopoietic cell transplantation. Whole-study results and caveats: Without cell sorting, CD4 versus CD8 contributions remain unresolved.

Data came from immunoSEQ multiplex PCR; TCRdb stores just in-frame clones and leaves some out. The sample lists about 9,400 clones, roughly 85% occurring once. Trimming took off 3 bases at V and 0 bases at J, with 9 bases between the two ends. The CDR3 runs 16 residues. Germline CDR1 and CDR2: MDHEN and SYDVKM. The table lists this clone with a count of one. Its antigen is not known. Samples: about 28 days before transplant, then days 30, 100 and 180 after. The sample here was PBMCs, taken 180 days after allogeneic stem cell transplant. The clonotype originates from a male patient aged 40-50 years who had an allogeneic stem cell transplant from a related donor, so the T cells may come from the graft donor. Some clones in this sample may be carry-over from other donors' samples. This chain uses TRBV28 with TRBJ2-6, with D perhaps matching TRBD2 (6 bases). The CDR3 loop is CASSFLGGSGANVLTF. Written as DNA, the CDR3 is TGTGCCAGCAGTTTTCTCGGGGGCTCTGGGGCCAACGTCCTGACTTTC.